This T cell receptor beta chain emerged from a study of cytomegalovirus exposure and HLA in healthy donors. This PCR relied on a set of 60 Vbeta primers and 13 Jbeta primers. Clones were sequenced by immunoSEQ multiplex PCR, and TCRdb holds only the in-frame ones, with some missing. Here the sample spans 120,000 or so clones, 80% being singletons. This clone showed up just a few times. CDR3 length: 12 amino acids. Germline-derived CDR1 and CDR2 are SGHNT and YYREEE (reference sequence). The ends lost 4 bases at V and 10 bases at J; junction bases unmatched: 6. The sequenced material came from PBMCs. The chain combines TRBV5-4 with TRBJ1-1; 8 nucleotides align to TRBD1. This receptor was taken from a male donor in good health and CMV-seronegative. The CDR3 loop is CASSVTGGVAFF. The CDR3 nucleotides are TGTGCCAGCAGCGTAACAGGGGGGGTAGCTTTCTTT.